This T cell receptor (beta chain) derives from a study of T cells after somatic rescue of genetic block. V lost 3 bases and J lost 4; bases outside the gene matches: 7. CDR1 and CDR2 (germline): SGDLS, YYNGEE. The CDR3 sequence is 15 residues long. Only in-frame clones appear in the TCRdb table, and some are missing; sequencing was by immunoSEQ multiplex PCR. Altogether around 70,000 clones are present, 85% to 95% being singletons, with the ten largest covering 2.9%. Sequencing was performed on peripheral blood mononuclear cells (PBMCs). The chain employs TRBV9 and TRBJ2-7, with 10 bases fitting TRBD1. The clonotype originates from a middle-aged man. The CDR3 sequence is CASSAHPGQGYEQYF. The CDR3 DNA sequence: TGTGCCAGCAGCGCGCACCCGGGACAGGGGTACGAGCAGTACTTC.